These 20 T cell receptor beta chains were sequenced from one sample in a study of T cell responses to AZD1222 COVID-19 vaccine. Assay used: immunoSEQ multiplex PCR; TCRdb lists only in-frame clones, some missing. The data contain 210,000 or so clones, around 94% of them singletons. The sample was peripheral blood, taken 28 days after the second dose of the MenACWY control vaccine. The origin of the receptors is an adult who received the MenACWY meningococcal vaccine as a control.

This chain connects TRBV7-9 to TRBJ2-1; a possible D gene is TRBD2 (5 bases). Germline V lookup: CDR1 SEHNR, CDR2 FQNEAQ (reference sequence). The CDR3 is made up of 17 amino acids. V was clipped by 5 bases and J by 8 bases, with 25 bases between them. The CDR3 DNA follows: TGTGCCAGCAGCCCCGCTCGCCCGGGCGGGTATGGTTATGAGCAGTTCTTC. It yields the protein CASSPARPGGYGYEQFF.

The J gene is TRBJ2-1, the V gene TRBV4-1; 7 positions agree with TRBD2. Trimming at V came to 0 bases and at J to 8 bases, leaving 10 bases not matched to a gene. This CDR3 has 16 amino acids. The germline V gene has CDR1 MGHRA and CDR2 YSYEKL. This CDR3 reads CASSQDSREGWDEQFF. In nucleotides, the CDR3 is TGCGCCAGCAGCCAAGATTCCAGGGAGGGTTGGGATGAGCAGTTCTTC.

The V and J genes are TRBV28 and TRBJ2-7; D possibly uses TRBD1 or TRBD2 (5 bases each). Germline V gene sequence: CDR1 MDHEN, CDR2 SYDVKM. The CDR3 contains 18 residues. Trimming shortened V by 1 base and J by 4 bases, and 23 bases separated the two germline ends. The CDR3: CASSLYGTVGIKTYEQYF. The CDR3 nucleotides are TGTGCCAGCAGTTTATACGGGACCGTGGGAATAAAGACTTACGAGCAGTACTTC.

The chain employs TRBV6-1 and TRBJ1-5; D not certain. Trimming cost V 4 bases and J 4 bases, with 11 bases left between them. CDR1 MNHNS and CDR2 SASEGT come from the germline V gene. The CDR3 covers 14 residues. The CDR3 coding sequence is TGTGCCAGCAGTGCGGGGATGGGGAATCAGCCCCAGCATTTT. Translation gives CASSAGMGNQPQHF.

The V gene is TRBV5-1, the J gene TRBJ2-3; 7 bases line up with TRBD1. The CDR3 contains 13 residues. CDR1 is SGHRS and CDR2 is YFSETQ in the germline V gene. With V trimmed by 4 bases and J by 3 bases, 2 bases remained unmatched. CDR3 protein: CASSRDRTDTQYF. The CDR3 nucleotides are TGCGCCAGCAGCCGGGACAGAACAGATACGCAGTATTTT.

V gene TRBV27 combines with J gene TRBJ2-7, with D maybe TRBD1 (5 bases). Deletions cut 2 bases from V and 2 bases from J, with 13 bases between. The CDR3 sequence is 15 residues long. Germline V CDR1 and CDR2: MNHEY, SMNVEV (reference sequence). The CDR3 reads CASSLVQKGPYEQYF. CDR3 DNA: TGTGCCAGCAGTTTAGTTCAAAAGGGGCCCTACGAGCAGTACTTC.

The V gene is TRBV25-1, the J gene TRBJ1-1; D may be TRBD1 (5 bases). The V end was cut by 7 bases, the J end by 4 bases, with 13 bases between. The CDR3 is 13 amino acids. Germline lookup yields CDR1 MGHDK and CDR2 SYGVNS. The CDR3 region is CASTPWGGTEAFF. The CDR3 nucleotides read TGTGCCAGCACCCCGTGGGGGGGCACTGAAGCTTTCTTT.

The V and J genes are TRBV5-1 and TRBJ1-1; 7 nucleotides line up with TRBD1. The CDR3 contains 14 residues. V trimming: 4 bases; J trimming: 1 base; junction bases outside the gene matches: 4. Germline lookup yields CDR1 SGHRS and CDR2 YFSETQ. CDR3 in amino acids: CASSLRTGNTEAFF. CDR3 in DNA: TGCGCCAGCAGCCTGAGGACAGGGAACACTGAAGCTTTCTTT.

The CDR3 DNA is TGTGCCAGCAGTGTCTCGGGGGACCAAGAGACCCAGTACTTC. Translating gives CASSVSGDQETQYF. The genes are TRBV7-2 and TRBJ2-5, with a tentative D call TRBD2 (6 bases). CDR3 length equals 14 residues. V was shortened by 6 bases and J by 0 bases, with 11 bases between the two germline ends. Germline V CDR1 and CDR2: SGHTA, FQGNSA.

This sequence joins TRBV5-1 and TRBJ2-1; no clear D gene. Germline CDR1 and CDR2: SGHRS and YFSETQ. Trimming took off 3 bases at V and 4 bases at J, with 5 bases between the two ends. This CDR3 is built from 12 residues. The CDR3 nucleotides are TGCGCCAGCAGCTCGGCTTACAATGAGCAGTTCTTC. Protein: CASSSAYNEQFF.

The chain links TRBV3-1 (or the pseudogene TRBV3-2) to TRBJ2-1, with TRBD2 matching 12 bases. V trimming: 4 bases; J trimming: 0 bases; junction bases outside the gene matches: 7. Germline lookup yields CDR1 LGHDT and CDR2 YNNKEL (reference sequence). The CDR3 sequence is 18 residues long. The CDR3 loop reads CASSPRLAGGTSYNEQFF. CDR3 bases: TGTGCCAGCAGCCCCCGTCTAGCGGGGGGGACCTCCTACAATGAGCAGTTCTTC.

The chain recombines TRBV20-1 with TRBJ1-1; the D is unclear. Germline values: CDR1 DFQATT, CDR2 SNEGSKA (reference sequence). V was pared by 4 bases and J by 1 base, with 4 bases between. The CDR3 sequence is 11 residues long. The CDR3 is CSAKGNTEAFF. The CDR3 nucleotides read TGCAGTGCTAAAGGGAACACTGAAGCTTTCTTT.

This clone was detected once. The chain combines TRBV5-4 with TRBJ1-1, with no clear D. The ends were cut back, 7 bases at V and 5 bases at J, with 15 bases in the middle. The germline V gene encodes CDR1 SGHNT and CDR2 YYREEE (reference sequence). This CDR3 contains 13 residues. The CDR3 sequence: CASGRQAGTEAFF. The CDR3 DNA follows: TGTGCCAGCGGCCGACAAGCTGGGACTGAAGCTTTCTTT.

The sample holds one count of this clone. V usage is TRBV5-1 and J usage is TRBJ2-7; possible D gene TRBD1, 5 bases. Trimming took off 0 bases at V and 2 bases at J, with 12 bases between the two ends. Germline V gene data show CDR1 as SGHRS and CDR2 as YFSETQ. This CDR3 is built from 15 residues. The CDR3 sequence: CASSLARQSPYEQYF. The CDR3 nucleotides read TGCGCCAGCAGCTTGGCCAGACAGTCCCCCTACGAGCAGTACTTC.

This chain uses TRBV27 with TRBJ1-1; maybe TRBD1 (5 bases). The CDR3 totals 14 residues. V was cut by 7 bases and J by 4 bases, with 16 bases left in between. Germline V CDR1 and CDR2: MNHEY, SMNVEV (reference sequence). CDR3 DNA sequence: TGTGCCAGCACGTCACGGGGGGGTGGCACTGAAGCTTTCTTT. The encoded protein is CASTSRGGGTEAFF.

The chain is built from TRBV4-2 and TRBJ1-2, with D possibly matching TRBD1 (5 bases). The CDR3 extends over 18 amino acids. Per the germline V gene, CDR1 is LGHNA and CDR2 is YNFKEQ. V was trimmed by 4 bases and J by 0 bases, leaving 21 bases between them. The CDR3 loop is CASSLNRAGQTSNYGYTF. In nucleotides, the CDR3 is TGTGCCAGCAGCCTAAATAGGGCAGGACAAACCTCTAACTATGGCTACACCTTC.

The genes are TRBV9 and TRBJ1-4; 10 positions match TRBD1. CDR1 and CDR2 (germline): SGDLS, YYNGEE. The junction had 4 bases not matched to a gene; V was cut back by 3 bases and J by 8 bases. This CDR3 comprises 14 residues. CDR3 DNA sequence: TGTGCCAGCAGCGGACAGGGGGCTCGGGAAAAACTGTTTTTT. It yields the protein CASSGQGAREKLFF. Supplemented by reference TRBV9 and TRBJ1-4, the full variable domain reads DSGVTQTPKHLITATGQRVTLRCSPRSGDLSVYWYQQSLDQGLQFLIQYYNGEERAKGNILERFSAQQFPDLHSELNLSSLELGDSALYFCASSGQGAREKLFFGSGTQLSVL.

This clone came up once. The chain is built from TRBV7-6 and TRBJ2-7, with TRBD2 matching over 7 bases. The CDR3 has 16 amino acids. The germline V gene encodes CDR1 SGHVS and CDR2 FNYEAQ. V shed 5 bases, J shed 3 bases, and the junction held 13 bases outside the gene matches. CDR3 protein: CASSDPYSGSGYEQYF. The CDR3 region has the DNA TGTGCCAGCAGCGATCCTTATAGCGGGTCAGGCTACGAGCAGTACTTC.

The V call is TRBV5-4, the J call TRBJ1-2; D gene unclear. Trimming cost V 0 bases and J 2 bases, with 8 bases left between them. The CDR3 runs to 14 residues. Germline assignment: CDR1 SGHNT and CDR2 YYREEE (reference sequence). Here the CDR3 reads CASSLGGYNYGYTF. Here the CDR3 DNA reads TGTGCCAGCAGCTTGGGGGGTTACAACTATGGCTACACCTTC.

The CDR3 DNA sequence: TGTGCCAGCTCACCACAGGACAGCCACTATGGCTACACCTTC. As protein: CASSPQDSHYGYTF. The chain carries TRBV18 and TRBJ1-2; the D gene is possibly TRBD1 (6 bases). The CDR3 is 14 amino acids. The V end lost 1 base, the J end lost 3 bases, and 9 bases lay between the germline ends. Looked up from germline, CDR1 is KGHSH and CDR2 is LQKENI. Full variable domain (missing parts from reference TRBV18 and TRBJ1-2): NAGVMQNPRHLVRRRGQEARLRCSPMKGHSHVYWYRQLPEEGLKFMVYLQKENIIDESGMPKERFSAEFPKEGPSILRIQQVVRGDSAAYFCASSPQDSHYGYTFGSGTRLTVV.